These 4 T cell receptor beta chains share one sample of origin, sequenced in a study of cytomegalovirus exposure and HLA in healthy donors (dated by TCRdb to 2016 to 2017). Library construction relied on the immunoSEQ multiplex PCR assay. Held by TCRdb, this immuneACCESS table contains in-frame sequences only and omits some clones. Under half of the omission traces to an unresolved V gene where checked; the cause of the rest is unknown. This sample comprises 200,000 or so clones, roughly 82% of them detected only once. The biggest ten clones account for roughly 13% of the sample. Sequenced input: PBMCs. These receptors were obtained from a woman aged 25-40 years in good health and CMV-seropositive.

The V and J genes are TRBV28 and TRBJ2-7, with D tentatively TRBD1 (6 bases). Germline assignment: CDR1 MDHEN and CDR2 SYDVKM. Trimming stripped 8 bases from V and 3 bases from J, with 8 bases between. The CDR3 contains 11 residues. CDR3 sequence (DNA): TGTGCCAGCCGACAGGTCTACGAGCAGTACTTC. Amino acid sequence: CASRQVYEQYF.

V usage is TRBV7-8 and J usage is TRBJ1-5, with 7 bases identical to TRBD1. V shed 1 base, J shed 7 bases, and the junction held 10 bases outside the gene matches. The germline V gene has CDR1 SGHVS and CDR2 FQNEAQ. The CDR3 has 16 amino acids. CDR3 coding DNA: TGTGCCAGCAGCTTAGTAACAGGGGCTCCTGGGCAGCCCCAGCATTTT. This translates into CASSLVTGAPGQPQHF. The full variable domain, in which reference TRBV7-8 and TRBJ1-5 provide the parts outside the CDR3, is GAGVSQSPRYKVAKRGQDVALRCDPISGHVSLFWYQQALGQGPEFLTYFQNEAQLDKSGLPSDRFFAERPEGSVSTLKIQRTQQEDSAVYLCASSLVTGAPGQPQHFGDGTRLSIL.

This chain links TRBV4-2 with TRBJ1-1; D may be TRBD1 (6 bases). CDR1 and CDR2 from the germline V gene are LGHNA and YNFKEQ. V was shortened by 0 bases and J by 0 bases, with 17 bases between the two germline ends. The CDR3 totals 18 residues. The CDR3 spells CASSQESGQYNMNTEAFF. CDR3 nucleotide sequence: TGTGCCAGCAGCCAAGAGTCCGGACAGTACAACATGAACACTGAAGCTTTCTTT.

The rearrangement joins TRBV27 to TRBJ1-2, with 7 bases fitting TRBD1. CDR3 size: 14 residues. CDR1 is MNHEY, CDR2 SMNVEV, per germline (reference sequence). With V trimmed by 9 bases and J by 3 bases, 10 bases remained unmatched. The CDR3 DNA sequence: TGTGCCAGTCCCTGGGACAGTCAAGACTATGGCTACACCTTC. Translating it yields CASPWDSQDYGYTF.